The T cell receptor (beta chain) under discussion was sequenced for a study of blood T cell repertoires in COVID-19. At the level of the study: Samples taken during acute and convalescent COVID-19 were collected in the United States, Italy and Spain. PBMCs, B-cell-depleted T cells, or T cells were the source of the cDNA or gDNA that made up the material.

Enrolment of Seattle patients took place during active infection, and they were followed longitudinally. As handled by the study authors: The authors estimated nucleated cell counts from reference gene primer amplification. Clones were read by immunoSEQ multiplex PCR, and TCRdb kept only the in-frame ones, dropping some. That table furnishes V, J and clone size, whereas the DNA furnished D and trimming. The sample lists tens of thousands of clones; roughly four fifths were seen once. The sequenced material came from peripheral blood. This receptor was obtained from a man older than 75 with COVID-19, enrolled during active disease.

The CDR3 loop reads CASSVDGTGNRDEQYF. The CDR3 DNA sequence: TGTGCCAGCAGCGTAGATGGGACAGGGAATAGGGACGAGCAGTACTTC. V is TRBV9 and J is TRBJ2-7; 9 bases are shared with TRBD1. Trimming at V came to 0 bases and at J to 5 bases, leaving 9 bases not matched to a gene. This CDR3 has 16 residues. Germline-derived CDR1 and CDR2 are SGDLS and YYNGEE.